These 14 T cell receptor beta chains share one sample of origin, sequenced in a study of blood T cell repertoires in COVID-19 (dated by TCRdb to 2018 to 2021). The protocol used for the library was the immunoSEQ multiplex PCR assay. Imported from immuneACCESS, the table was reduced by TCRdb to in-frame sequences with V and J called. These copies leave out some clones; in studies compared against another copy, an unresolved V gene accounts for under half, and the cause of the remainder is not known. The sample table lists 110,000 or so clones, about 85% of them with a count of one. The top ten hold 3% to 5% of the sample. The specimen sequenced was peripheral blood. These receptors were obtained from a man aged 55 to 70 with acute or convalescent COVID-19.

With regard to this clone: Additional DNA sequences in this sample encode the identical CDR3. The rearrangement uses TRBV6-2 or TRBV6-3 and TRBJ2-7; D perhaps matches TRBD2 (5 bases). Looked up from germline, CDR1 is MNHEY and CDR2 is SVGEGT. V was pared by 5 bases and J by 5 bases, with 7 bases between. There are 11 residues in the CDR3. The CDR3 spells CASSRGHEQYF. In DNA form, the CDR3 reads TGTGCCAGCAGTCGAGGGCACGAGCAGTACTTC.

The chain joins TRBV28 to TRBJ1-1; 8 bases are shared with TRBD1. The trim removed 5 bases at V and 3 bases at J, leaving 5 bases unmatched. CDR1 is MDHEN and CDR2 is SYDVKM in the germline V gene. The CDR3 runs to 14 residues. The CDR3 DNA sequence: TGTGCCAGCAGTCTCTCGGACAGGGACACTGAAGCTTTCTTT. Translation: CASSLSDRDTEAFF.

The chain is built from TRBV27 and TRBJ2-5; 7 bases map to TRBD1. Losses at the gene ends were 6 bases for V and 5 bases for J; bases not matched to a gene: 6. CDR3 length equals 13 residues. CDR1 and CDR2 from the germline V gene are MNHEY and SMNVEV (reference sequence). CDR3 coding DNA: TGTGCCAGCAGGGAGACAGGGACGGAGACCCAGTACTTC. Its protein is CASRETGTETQYF.

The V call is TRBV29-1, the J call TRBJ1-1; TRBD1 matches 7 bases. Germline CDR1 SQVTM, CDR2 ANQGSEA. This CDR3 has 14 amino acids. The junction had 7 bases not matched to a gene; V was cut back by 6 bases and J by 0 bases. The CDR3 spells CSVDIRGMNTEAFF. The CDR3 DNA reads TGCAGCGTGGACATCAGGGGGATGAACACTGAAGCTTTCTTT.

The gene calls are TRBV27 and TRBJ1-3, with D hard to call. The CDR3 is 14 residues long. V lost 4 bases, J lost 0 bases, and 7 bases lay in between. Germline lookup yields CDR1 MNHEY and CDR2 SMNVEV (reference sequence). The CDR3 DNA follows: TGTGCCAGCAGTTCGGGGTCCTCTGGAAACACCATATATTTT. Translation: CASSSGSSGNTIYF.

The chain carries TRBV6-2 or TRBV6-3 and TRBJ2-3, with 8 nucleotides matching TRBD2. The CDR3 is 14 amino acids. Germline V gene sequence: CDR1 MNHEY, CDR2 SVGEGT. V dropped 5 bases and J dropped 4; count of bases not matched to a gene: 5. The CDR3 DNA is TGTGCCAGCAGTACAGCGGGAGCCGCAGATACGCAGTATTTT. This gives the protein CASSTAGAADTQYF.

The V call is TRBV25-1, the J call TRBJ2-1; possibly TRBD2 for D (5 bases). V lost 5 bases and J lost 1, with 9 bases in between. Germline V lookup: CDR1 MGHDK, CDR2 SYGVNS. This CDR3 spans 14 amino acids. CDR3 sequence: CASSPPGSYNEQFF. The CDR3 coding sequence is TGTGCCAGCAGTCCCCCGGGGTCCTACAATGAGCAGTTCTTC.

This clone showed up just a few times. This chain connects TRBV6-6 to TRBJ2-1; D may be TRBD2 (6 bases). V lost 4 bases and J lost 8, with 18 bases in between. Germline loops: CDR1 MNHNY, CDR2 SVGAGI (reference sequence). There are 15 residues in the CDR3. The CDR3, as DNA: TGTGCCAGCAGTTCCAGGACACTGGAGGGAGATGAGCAGTTCTTC. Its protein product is CASSSRTLEGDEQFF.

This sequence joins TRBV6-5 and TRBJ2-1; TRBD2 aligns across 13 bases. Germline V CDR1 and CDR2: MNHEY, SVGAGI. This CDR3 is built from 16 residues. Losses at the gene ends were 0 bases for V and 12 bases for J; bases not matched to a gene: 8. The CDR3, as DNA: TGTGCCAGCAGTTACTCGACCGGGACTAGCGGGGTGACGCAGTTCTTC. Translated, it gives CASSYSTGTSGVTQFF.

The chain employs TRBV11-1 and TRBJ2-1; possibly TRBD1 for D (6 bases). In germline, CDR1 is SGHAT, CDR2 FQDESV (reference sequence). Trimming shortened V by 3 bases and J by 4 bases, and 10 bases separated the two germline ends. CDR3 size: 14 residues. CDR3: CASSFPGQYNEQFF. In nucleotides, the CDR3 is TGTGCCAGCAGCTTTCCCGGACAGTACAATGAGCAGTTCTTC.

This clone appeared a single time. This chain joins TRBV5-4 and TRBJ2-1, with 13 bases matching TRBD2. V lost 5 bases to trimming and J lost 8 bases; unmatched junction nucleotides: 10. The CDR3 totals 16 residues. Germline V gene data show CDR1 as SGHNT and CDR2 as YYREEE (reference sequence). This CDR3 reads CASSRTSGSFFDEQFF. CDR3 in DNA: TGTGCCAGCAGTCGGACTAGCGGGAGTTTTTTCGATGAGCAGTTCTTC.

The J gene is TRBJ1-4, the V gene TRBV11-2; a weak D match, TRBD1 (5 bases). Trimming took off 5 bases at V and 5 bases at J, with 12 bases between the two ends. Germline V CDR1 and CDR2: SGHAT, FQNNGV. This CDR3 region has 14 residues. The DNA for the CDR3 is TGTGCCAGCAGCAACGCTGGGGGGAATGAAAAACTGTTTTTT. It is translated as CASSNAGGNEKLFF.

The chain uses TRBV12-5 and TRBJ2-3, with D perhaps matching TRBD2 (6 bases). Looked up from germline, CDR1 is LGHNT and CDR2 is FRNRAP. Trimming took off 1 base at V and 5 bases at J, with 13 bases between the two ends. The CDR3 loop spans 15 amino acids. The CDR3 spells CASGLGSGRGDTQYF. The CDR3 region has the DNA TGTGCTAGTGGTTTGGGTAGCGGAAGGGGAGATACGCAGTATTTT.

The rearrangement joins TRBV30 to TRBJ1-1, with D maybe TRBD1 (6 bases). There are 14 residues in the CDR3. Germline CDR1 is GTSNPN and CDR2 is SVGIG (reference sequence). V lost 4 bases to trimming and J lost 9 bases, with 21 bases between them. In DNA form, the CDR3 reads TGTGCCTGGACCCGGGGGGGCCCGTACCAAAAAGCTTTCTTT. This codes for CAWTRGGPYQKAFF.